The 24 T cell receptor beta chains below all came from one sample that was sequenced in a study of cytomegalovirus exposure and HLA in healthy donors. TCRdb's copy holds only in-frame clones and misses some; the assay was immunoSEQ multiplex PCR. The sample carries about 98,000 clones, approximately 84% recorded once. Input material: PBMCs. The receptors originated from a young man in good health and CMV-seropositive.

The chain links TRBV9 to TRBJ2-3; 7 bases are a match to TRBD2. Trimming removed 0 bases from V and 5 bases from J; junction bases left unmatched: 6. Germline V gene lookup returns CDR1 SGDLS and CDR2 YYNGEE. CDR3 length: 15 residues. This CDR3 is CASSVGTRIIDTQYF. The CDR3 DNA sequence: TGTGCCAGCAGCGTAGGGACTAGAATAATAGATACGCAGTATTTT.

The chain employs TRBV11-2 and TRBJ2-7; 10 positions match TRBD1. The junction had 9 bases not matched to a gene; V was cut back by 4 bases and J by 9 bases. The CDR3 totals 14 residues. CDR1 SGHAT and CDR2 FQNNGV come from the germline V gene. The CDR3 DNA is TGTGCCAGCAGCTCCTCCGGGACAGGGGTGACGCAGTACTTC. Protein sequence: CASSSSGTGVTQYF.

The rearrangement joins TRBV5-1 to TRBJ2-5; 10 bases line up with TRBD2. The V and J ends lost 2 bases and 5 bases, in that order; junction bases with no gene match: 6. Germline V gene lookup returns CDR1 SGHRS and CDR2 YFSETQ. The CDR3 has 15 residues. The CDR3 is CASSLDSGREETQYF. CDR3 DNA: TGCGCCAGCAGCTTAGACAGCGGGAGGGAGGAGACCCAGTACTTC.

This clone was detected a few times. This chain's CDR3 is CASSAPPGEQYF. The CDR3 DNA sequence: TGTGCCAGCAGTGCTCCGCCAGGCGAGCAGTACTTC. The chain employs TRBV2 and TRBJ2-7; D is unresolved. The ends were cut back, 4 bases at V and 6 bases at J, with 10 bases in the middle. CDR1 and CDR2 from the germline V gene are SNHLY and FYNNEI. CDR3 length: 12 residues.

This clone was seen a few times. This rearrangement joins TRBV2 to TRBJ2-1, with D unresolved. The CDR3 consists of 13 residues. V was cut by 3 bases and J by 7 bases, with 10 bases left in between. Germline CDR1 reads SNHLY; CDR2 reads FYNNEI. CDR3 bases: TGTGCCAGCAGTGACGAGAACTTGAATGAGCAGTTCTTC. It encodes CASSDENLNEQFF.

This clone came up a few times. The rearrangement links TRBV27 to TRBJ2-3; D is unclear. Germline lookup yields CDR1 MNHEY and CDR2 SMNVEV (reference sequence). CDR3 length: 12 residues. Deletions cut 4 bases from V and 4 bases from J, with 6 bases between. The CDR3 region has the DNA TGTGCCAGCAGTTGGGCACCAGATACGCAGTATTTT. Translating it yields CASSWAPDTQYF.

The CDR3, as DNA: TGTGCCAGTAGTACTCACCCGGGAGAGCAATCAGCCCAGCATTTT. It yields the protein CASSTHPGEQSAQHF. This chain connects TRBV19 to TRBJ1-5, with unresolved D. The V end was cut by 4 bases, the J end by 11 bases, with 21 bases between. CDR1 and CDR2 from the germline V gene are LNHDA and SQIVND (reference sequence). The CDR3 is 15 amino acids.

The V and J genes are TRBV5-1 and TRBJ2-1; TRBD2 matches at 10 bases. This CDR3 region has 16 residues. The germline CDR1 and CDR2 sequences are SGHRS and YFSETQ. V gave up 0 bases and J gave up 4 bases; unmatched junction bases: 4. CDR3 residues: CASSLELAGAYNEQFF. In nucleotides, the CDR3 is TGCGCCAGCAGCTTGGAGCTAGCGGGGGCATACAATGAGCAGTTCTTC. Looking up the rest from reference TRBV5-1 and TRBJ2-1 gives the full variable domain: KAGVTQTPRYLIKTRGQQVTLSCSPISGHRSVSWYQQTPGQGLQFLFEYFSETQRNKGNFPGRFSGRQFSNSRSEMNVSTLELGDSALYLCASSLELAGAYNEQFFGPGTRLTVL.

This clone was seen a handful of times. DNA of the CDR3: TGCGCCAGCAGCTGGCGGACAGAACATGGCTACACCTTC. It translates to CASSWRTEHGYTF. The chain employs TRBV5-1 and TRBJ1-2, with D possibly TRBD1 on 6 matching bases. Between the trimmed V and J ends, which lost 3 bases and 6 bases, there was a span of 12 bases. From germline, CDR1 is SGHRS and CDR2 YFSETQ. There are 13 residues in the CDR3.

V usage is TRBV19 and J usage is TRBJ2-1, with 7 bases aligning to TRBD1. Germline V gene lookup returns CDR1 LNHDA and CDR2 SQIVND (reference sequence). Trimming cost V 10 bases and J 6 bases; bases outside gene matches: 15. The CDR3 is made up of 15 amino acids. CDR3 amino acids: CATASTGVPFNEQFF. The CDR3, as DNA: TGTGCCACCGCCTCAACAGGGGTTCCCTTCAATGAGCAGTTCTTC.

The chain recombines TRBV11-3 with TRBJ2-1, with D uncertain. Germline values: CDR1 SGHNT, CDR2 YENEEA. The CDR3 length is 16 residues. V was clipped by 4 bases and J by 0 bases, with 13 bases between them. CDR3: CASSSFNLSSYNEQFF. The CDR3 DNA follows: TGTGCCAGCAGCTCCTTCAACCTTAGCTCCTACAATGAGCAGTTCTTC.

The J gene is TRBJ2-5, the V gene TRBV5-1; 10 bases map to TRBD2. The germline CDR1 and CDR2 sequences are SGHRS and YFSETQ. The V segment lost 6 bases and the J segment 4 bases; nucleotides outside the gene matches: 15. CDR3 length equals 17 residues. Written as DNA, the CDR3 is TGCGCCAGCACTCGGCGTACCGGGACTAGCGTAGGAGAGACCCAGTACTTC. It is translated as CASTRRTGTSVGETQYF.

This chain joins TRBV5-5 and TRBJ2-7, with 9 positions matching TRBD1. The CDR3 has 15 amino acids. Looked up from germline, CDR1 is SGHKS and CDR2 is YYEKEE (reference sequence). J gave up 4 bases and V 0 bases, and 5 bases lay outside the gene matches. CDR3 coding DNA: TGTGCCAGCAGCTTGGCCGGGACAGGGAAATACGAGCAGTACTTC. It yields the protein CASSLAGTGKYEQYF.

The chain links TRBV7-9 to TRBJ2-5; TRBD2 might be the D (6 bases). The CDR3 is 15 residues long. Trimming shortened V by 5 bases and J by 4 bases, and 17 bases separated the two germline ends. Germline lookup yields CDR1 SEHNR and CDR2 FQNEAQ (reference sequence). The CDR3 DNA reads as TGTGCCAGCAGCCCCACGCCGACTAGTTCAGAGACCCAGTACTTC. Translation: CASSPTPTSSETQYF.

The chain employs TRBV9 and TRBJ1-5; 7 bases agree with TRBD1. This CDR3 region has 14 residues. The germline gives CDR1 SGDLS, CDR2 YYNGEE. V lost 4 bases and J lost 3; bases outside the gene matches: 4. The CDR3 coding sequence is TGTGCCAGCAGCATCGGGACAGTCAATCAGCCCCAGCATTTT. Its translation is CASSIGTVNQPQHF.

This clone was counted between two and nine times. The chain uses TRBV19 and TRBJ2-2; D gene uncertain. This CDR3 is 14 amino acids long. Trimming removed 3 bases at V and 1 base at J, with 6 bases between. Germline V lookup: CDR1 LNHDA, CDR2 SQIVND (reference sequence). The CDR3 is CASSISRNTGELFF. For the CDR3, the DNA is TGTGCCAGTAGTATTTCCAGGAACACCGGGGAGCTGTTTTTT.

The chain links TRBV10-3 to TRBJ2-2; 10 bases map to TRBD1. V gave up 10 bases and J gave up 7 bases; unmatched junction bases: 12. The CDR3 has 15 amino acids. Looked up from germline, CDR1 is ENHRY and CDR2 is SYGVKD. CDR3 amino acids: CATTRRTGGNGELFF. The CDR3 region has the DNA TGTGCCACGACCCGTAGGACAGGGGGTAACGGGGAGCTGTTTTTT.

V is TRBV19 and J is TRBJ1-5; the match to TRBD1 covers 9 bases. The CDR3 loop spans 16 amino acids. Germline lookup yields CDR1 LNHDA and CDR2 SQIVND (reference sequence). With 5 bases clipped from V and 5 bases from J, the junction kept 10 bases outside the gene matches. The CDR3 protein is CASSPKTGGIHQPQHF. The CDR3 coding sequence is TGTGCCAGTAGTCCAAAGACAGGGGGTATCCATCAGCCCCAGCATTTT.

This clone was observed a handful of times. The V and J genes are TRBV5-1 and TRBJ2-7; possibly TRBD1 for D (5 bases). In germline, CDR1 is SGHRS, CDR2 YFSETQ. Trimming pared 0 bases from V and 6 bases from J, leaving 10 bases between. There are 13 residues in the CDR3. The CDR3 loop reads CASSLAQGGEQYF. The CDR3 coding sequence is TGCGCCAGCAGCTTGGCGCAGGGTGGCGAGCAGTACTTC.

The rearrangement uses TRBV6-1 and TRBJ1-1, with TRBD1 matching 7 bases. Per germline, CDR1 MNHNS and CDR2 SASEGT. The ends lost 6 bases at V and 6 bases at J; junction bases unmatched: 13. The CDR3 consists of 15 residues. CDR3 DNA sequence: TGTGCCAGCAGGAGTACTGAACAGGGGAATGCTGAAGCTTTCTTT. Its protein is CASRSTEQGNAEAFF.

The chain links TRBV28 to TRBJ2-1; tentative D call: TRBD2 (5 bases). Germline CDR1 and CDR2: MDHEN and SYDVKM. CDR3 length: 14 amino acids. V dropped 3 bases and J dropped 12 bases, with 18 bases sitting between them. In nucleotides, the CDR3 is TGTGCCAGCAGTTTGGTCCTCCCGCGGACTGGGCAGTTCTTC. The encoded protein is CASSLVLPRTGQFF.

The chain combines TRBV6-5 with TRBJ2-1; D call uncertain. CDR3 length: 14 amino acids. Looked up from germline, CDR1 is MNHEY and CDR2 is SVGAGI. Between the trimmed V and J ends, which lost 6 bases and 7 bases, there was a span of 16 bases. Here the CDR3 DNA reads TGTGCCAGCAGGTCCGGGTCTCAGTTGAATGAGCAGTTCTTC. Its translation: CASRSGSQLNEQFF.

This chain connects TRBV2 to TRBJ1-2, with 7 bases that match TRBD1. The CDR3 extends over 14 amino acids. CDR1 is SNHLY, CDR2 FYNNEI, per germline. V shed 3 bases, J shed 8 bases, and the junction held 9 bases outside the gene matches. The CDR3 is CASSENTGDGGYTF. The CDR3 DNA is TGTGCCAGCAGTGAGAACACAGGGGACGGGGGCTACACCTTC.

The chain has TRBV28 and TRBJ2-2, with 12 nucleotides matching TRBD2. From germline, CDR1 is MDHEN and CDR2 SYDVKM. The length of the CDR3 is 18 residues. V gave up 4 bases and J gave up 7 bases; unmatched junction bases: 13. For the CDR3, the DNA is TGTGCCAGCAGTTCCGCCACGGCTAGCGGGAGGGCCGGCGGGGAGCTGTTTTTT. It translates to CASSSATASGRAGGELFF. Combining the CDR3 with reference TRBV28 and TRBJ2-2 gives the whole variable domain DVKVTQSSRYLVKRTGEKVFLECVQDMDHENMFWYRQDPGLGLRLIYFSYDVKMKEKGDIPEGYSVSREKKERFSLILESASTNQTSMYLCASSSATASGRAGGELFFGEGSRLTVL.